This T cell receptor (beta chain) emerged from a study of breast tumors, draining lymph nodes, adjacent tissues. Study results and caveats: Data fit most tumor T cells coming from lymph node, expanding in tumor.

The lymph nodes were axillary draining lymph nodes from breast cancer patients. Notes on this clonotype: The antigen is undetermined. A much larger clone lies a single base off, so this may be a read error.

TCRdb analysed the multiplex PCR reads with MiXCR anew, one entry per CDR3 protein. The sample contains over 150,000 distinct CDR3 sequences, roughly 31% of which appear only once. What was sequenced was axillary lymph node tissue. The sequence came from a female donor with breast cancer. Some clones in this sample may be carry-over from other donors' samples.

The DNA for the CDR3 is TGTGCCAGCAGCTTAATTGGCGTAGCTCCCAACTATGGCCACACCTTC. It codes for CASSLIGVAPNYGHTF. The chain combines TRBV7-8 with TRBJ1-2; no clear D gene. The CDR3 runs 16 residues. From germline, CDR1 is SGHVS and CDR2 FQNEAQ.